This record concerns one TCR beta chain sequence. Its antigen is still unknown. V shed 1 base and J shed 2 bases, with 7 bases lying between them. The CDR3 covers 14 residues. Germline CDR1 and CDR2: SGHDT and YYEEEE. Vbeta (60) and Jbeta (13) primers were used in the PCR. In the original workflow: Later, some 75 million unique TCR beta chains were counted in an analysis, and about 10 million of them were shared. Data came from immunoSEQ multiplex PCR; TCRdb stores just in-frame clones and leaves some out. V, J and clone size were drawn from that table, and D and trimming were deduced from the DNA. The sample records about 36,000 clones, 55% to 75% being singletons. These data come from a study of cytomegalovirus exposure and HLA in healthy donors. Study results and caveats: A highly shared variant cluster was judged a likely technical artifact. In terms of immune exposure information, only CMV serostatus was available.

This rearrangement joins TRBV5-6 to TRBJ1-5, with D tentatively TRBD1 (6 bases). Material for sequencing was PBMCs. The clonotype was recovered from a man aged 30 to 45 in good health and CMV-seronegative. The CDR3 spells CASSLHRGNQPQHF. CDR3 in DNA: TGTGCCAGCAGCTTGCACAGGGGCAATCAGCCCCAGCATTTT.